These T cell receptor beta chains were read from a single sample in a study of cytomegalovirus exposure and HLA in healthy donors. Profiling relied on immunoSEQ multiplex PCR, and the TCRdb table lists in-frame clones only, not all of them. The table shows about 70,000 clones, with approximately 68% occurring only once. Sequencing was done on a sample of PBMCs. These receptors all come from a woman aged 25 to 39 in good health and CMV-seronegative. The CDR3 runs from the conserved cysteine through the conserved F or W. D genes are given only for firm matches. Clone size, where shown, is once, few, many, or a class for clones that have expanded.

clone size: NA; J gene: TRBJ2-6; V gene: TRBV4-3; CDR3 length: 16; D gene: NA; CDR3 DNA: TGCGCCAGCAGCCAAGATGAAGGGGTCGGGGCCAACGTCCTGACTTTC; CDR3 protein: CASSQDEGVGANVLTF
clone size: NA; J gene: TRBJ2-1; V gene: TRBV7-2; CDR3 length: 15; D gene: NA; CDR3 DNA: TGTGCCAGCAGCTTAATGTCCAGGGTTAGGAGTGAGCAGTTCTTC; CDR3 protein: CASSLMSRVRSEQFF
clone size: NA; J gene: TRBJ1-2; V gene: TRBV15; CDR3 length: 15; D gene: TRBD1; CDR3 DNA: TGTGCCACCAGCACCAATCGGGGACAGGGGTATGGCTACACCTTC; CDR3 protein: CATSTNRGQGYGYTF
clone size: NA; J gene: TRBJ1-1; V gene: TRBV13; CDR3 length: 14; D gene: NA; CDR3 DNA: TGTGCCAGCAGCCCCCGGAGGAAGAACACTGAAGCTTTCTTT; CDR3 protein: CASSPRRKNTEAFF
clone size: few; J gene: TRBJ2-3; V gene: TRBV6-1; CDR3 length: 14; D gene: NA; CDR3 DNA: TGTGCCAGTCCAGGTTCAGGCGACACAGATACGCAGTATTTT; CDR3 protein: CASPGSGDTDTQYF
clone size: many; J gene: TRBJ1-6; V gene: TRBV7-9; CDR3 length: 16; D gene: NA; CDR3 DNA: TGTGCCAGCAGCTTAGGGCCAGGCTCCTATAATTCACCCCTCCACTTT; CDR3 protein: CASSLGPGSYNSPLHF
clone size: NA; J gene: TRBJ2-2; V gene: TRBV11-2; CDR3 length: 18; D gene: TRBD1; CDR3 DNA: TGTGCCAGCAGCTTAGATCGGCGACAGGGGTTAAACACCGGGGAGCTGTTTTTT; CDR3 protein: CASSLDRRQGLNTGELFF
clone size: NA; J gene: TRBJ1-1; V gene: TRBV14; CDR3 length: 14; D gene: NA; CDR3 DNA: TGTGCCAGCAGCCTACAGGGTTTCGGGACTGAAGCTTTCTTT; CDR3 protein: CASSLQGFGTEAFF
clone size: NA; J gene: TRBJ1-2; V gene: TRBV7-8; CDR3 length: 15; D gene: NA; CDR3 DNA: TGTGCCAGCAGCTTTACAGGGACCCCTAACTATGGCTACACCTTC; CDR3 protein: CASSFTGTPNYGYTF
clone size: NA; J gene: TRBJ1-1; V gene: TRBV7-9; CDR3 length: 14; D gene: NA; CDR3 DNA: TGTGCCAGCAGCTTACCAGGTCCGAACACTGAAGCTTTCTTT; CDR3 protein: CASSLPGPNTEAFF
clone size: NA; J gene: TRBJ2-2; V gene: TRBV7-9; CDR3 length: 16; D gene: NA; CDR3 DNA: TGTGCCAGCAGCTCTCCAGGGGCATGGAACACCGGGGAGCTGTTTTTT; CDR3 protein: CASSSPGAWNTGELFF
clone size: NA; J gene: TRBJ2-5; V gene: TRBV7-9; CDR3 length: 15; D gene: TRBD1; CDR3 DNA: TGTGCCAGCAGCTTGGGGGACAGGGAGGGAGAGACCCAGTACTTC; CDR3 protein: CASSLGDREGETQYF
clone size: NA; J gene: TRBJ2-1; V gene: TRBV29-1; CDR3 length: 12; D gene: TRBD2; CDR3 DNA: TGCAGTGTAGCGGGGGGCTACAATGAGCAGTTCTTC; CDR3 protein: CSVAGGYNEQFF
clone size: NA; J gene: TRBJ2-7; V gene: TRBV29-1; CDR3 length: 14; D gene: TRBD1; CDR3 DNA: TGCAGCGTCCGCGGGACAGGGGACTCCTACGAGCAGTACTTC; CDR3 protein: CSVRGTGDSYEQYF
clone size: few; J gene: TRBJ2-3; V gene: TRBV20-1; CDR3 length: 11; D gene: NA; CDR3 DNA: TGCAGCGGGACTCTCGAGGATACGCAGTATTTT; CDR3 protein: CSGTLEDTQYF
clone size: NA; J gene: TRBJ2-5; V gene: TRBV6-5; CDR3 length: 15; D gene: NA; CDR3 DNA: TGTGCCAGCAGTTATAGCGCGGGGCACCAAGAGACCCAGTACTTC; CDR3 protein: CASSYSAGHQETQYF
clone size: few; J gene: TRBJ2-7; V gene: TRBV30; CDR3 length: 15; D gene: TRBD1; CDR3 DNA: TGTGCCTGGAGAAGTACGACAGGGCTAAGCTACGAGCAGTACTTC; CDR3 protein: CAWRSTTGLSYEQYF
clone size: NA; J gene: TRBJ1-2; V gene: TRBV7-9; CDR3 length: 12; D gene: NA; CDR3 DNA: TGTGCCAGCAGCTTTGGGGAGAACGGCTACACCTTC; CDR3 protein: CASSFGENGYTF
clone size: NA; J gene: TRBJ1-2; V gene: TRBV7-2; CDR3 length: 12; D gene: NA; CDR3 DNA: TGTGCCAGCAGCTTCCTTGTCTATGGCTACACCTTC; CDR3 protein: CASSFLVYGYTF
clone size: NA; J gene: TRBJ2-7; V gene: TRBV14; CDR3 length: 14; D gene: NA; CDR3 DNA: TGTGCCAGCAGCCAAGTCTCAGGGTACTACGAGCAGTACTTC; CDR3 protein: CASSQVSGYYEQYF
clone size: NA; J gene: TRBJ2-7; V gene: TRBV7-9; CDR3 length: 14; D gene: TRBD1; CDR3 DNA: TGTGCCAGCACCCGACAGGGTAGAGAAGGCGAGCAGTACTTC; CDR3 protein: CASTRQGREGEQYF
clone size: NA; J gene: TRBJ2-7; V gene: TRBV15; CDR3 length: 14; D gene: TRBD1; CDR3 DNA: TGTGCCACCAGCAGCGGGACAGGGACTTACGAGCAGTACTTC; CDR3 protein: CATSSGTGTYEQYF
clone size: NA; J gene: TRBJ1-2; V gene: TRBV15; CDR3 length: 14; D gene: NA; CDR3 DNA: TGTGCCACCACCCCGGGGCGGGACAACTATGGCTACACCTTC; CDR3 protein: CATTPGRDNYGYTF
clone size: few; J gene: TRBJ1-3; V gene: TRBV11-2; CDR3 length: 14; D gene: NA; CDR3 DNA: TGTGCCAGCAGCCGAGTGGGAGGAGGAAACACCATATATTTT; CDR3 protein: CASSRVGGGNTIYF
clone size: NA; J gene: TRBJ2-7; V gene: TRBV5-1; CDR3 length: 11; D gene: NA; CDR3 DNA: TGCGCCAGCAGCGCTAAATACGAGCAGTACTTC; CDR3 protein: CASSAKYEQYF
clone size: few; J gene: TRBJ1-1; V gene: TRBV2; CDR3 length: 11; D gene: NA; CDR3 DNA: TGTGCCAGCACCATGAGAGCTGAAGCTTTCTTT; CDR3 protein: CASTMRAEAFF
clone size: NA; J gene: TRBJ1-6; V gene: TRBV25-1; CDR3 length: 14; D gene: NA; CDR3 DNA: TGTGCCAGCAGTGTCCACAGGGACAATTCACCCCTCCACTTT; CDR3 protein: CASSVHRDNSPLHF
clone size: NA; J gene: TRBJ2-5; V gene: TRBV10-3; CDR3 length: 14; D gene: TRBD1; CDR3 DNA: TGTGCCATCAGTTTAGGGGGCTCTGGGGAGACCCAGTACTTC; CDR3 protein: CAISLGGSGETQYF
clone size: few; J gene: TRBJ2-7; V gene: TRBV7-6; CDR3 length: 14; D gene: NA; CDR3 DNA: TGTGCCAGCAGCTTACGACTTGGGAGCTCCGAGCAGTACTTC; CDR3 protein: CASSLRLGSSEQYF
clone size: NA; J gene: TRBJ1-1; V gene: TRBV30; CDR3 length: 17; D gene: NA; CDR3 DNA: TGTGCCTGGAGCTCTCCGATTTCGACAGCTTCCAACACTGAAGCTTTCTTT; CDR3 protein: CAWSSPISTASNTEAFF
clone size: NA; J gene: TRBJ2-7; V gene: TRBV10-3; CDR3 length: 15; D gene: TRBD1; CDR3 DNA: TGTGCCATCAGCGCCCAGACAGGGGGCCGTTACGAGCAGTACTTC; CDR3 protein: CAISAQTGGRYEQYF
clone size: few; J gene: TRBJ1-4; V gene: TRBV10-2; CDR3 length: 13; D gene: NA; CDR3 DNA: TGCGCCAGCAGGGGAGGGGTCTTCCTACCCATGTTTTTT; CDR3 protein: CASRGGVFLPMFF
clone size: NA; J gene: TRBJ1-6; V gene: TRBV4-1; CDR3 length: 17; D gene: TRBD1; CDR3 DNA: TGCGCCAGCAGCCAATCCCGAACCGGGACAGGGGTGTCACCCCTCCACTTT; CDR3 protein: CASSQSRTGTGVSPLHF
clone size: NA; J gene: TRBJ2-7; V gene: TRBV25-1; CDR3 length: 15; D gene: NA; CDR3 DNA: TGTGCCAGCAGTGAATGGGGCCGACAGGACCACGAGCAGTACTTC; CDR3 protein: CASSEWGRQDHEQYF
clone size: few; J gene: TRBJ1-2; V gene: TRBV18; CDR3 length: 16; D gene: TRBD1; CDR3 DNA: TGTGCCAGCTCACCACCGGGACAGGGGGCCGGCTATGGCTACACCTTC; CDR3 protein: CASSPPGQGAGYGYTF
clone size: few; J gene: TRBJ1-3; V gene: TRBV5-1; CDR3 length: 14; D gene: TRBD1; CDR3 DNA: TGCGCCAGCAGCTTGGAGGGGGCCAGGAACACCATATATTTT; CDR3 protein: CASSLEGARNTIYF